This record covers a single T cell receptor beta chain. This entry belongs to a study of Ad26.COV2.S vaccination and SARS-CoV-2 variants. As for the study in general: By the intramuscular route, Ad26.COV2.S was given once, or twice 56 days apart.

The treatment: 15 to 20 received Ad26.COV2.S at low or high dose, single or two shots; about 5 received placebo; per-sample allocation not given. On day 63 after the first injection, vaccine and placebo recipients gave samples. Participants' vaccine, an Ad26 vector, delivered Wuhan-strain SARS-CoV-2 spike. CDR3 length: 17 residues. V was pared by 6 bases and J by 2 bases, with 15 bases of the junction left unmatched. Germline CDR1 reads LGHNA; CDR2 reads YNFKEQ. The assay was immunoSEQ multiplex PCR, and TCRdb's table has in-frame clones only and misses some. The sample contains around 340,000 clones, 80% to 90% of which appear only once.

The material sequenced was peripheral blood, taken in a trial of Ad26.COV2.S vaccine versus placebo. The gene calls are TRBV4-2 and TRBJ2-7; 8 nucleotides match TRBD1. The TCR comes from a person between 18 and 59 years old who received the Ad26.COV2.S COVID-19 vaccine or a placebo. CDR3 nucleotides: TGTGCCAGCAGTGGCCCCGCCAGGGGGCCTTCAACCTACGAGCAGTACTTC. Its protein is CASSGPARGPSTYEQYF.